Given below is one T cell receptor beta chain in context. Its specificity is unknown. The CDR3 consists of 11 residues. Trimming left V 4 bases short and J 3 bases short, with 3 bases between. This sample is part of a study of T-cell memory formation after mild COVID-19. Study-wide points: Clones contracting across day 15 to 85 had a balanced CD4/CD8 profile; later expanding clones leaned CD4+. The study found contracting CD4+ clones mainly in CM and EM and contracting CD8+ clones in EMRA. Pre-infection memory showed some responding clones, and this suggested that cross-reactive memory joined.

From the 5' RACE reads, TCRdb called clonotypes with MiXCR, one entry per CDR3 protein. This table has a few hundred thousand distinct CDR3 sequences, approximately 14% appearing once. This rearrangement joins TRBV12-3 or TRBV12-4 to TRBJ1-2; D gene unclear. The source of this sequence is a man between 18 and 29 years old who had mild COVID-19 (a few samples of this study predate the infection). Cell type and time point are not known. The sequenced sample was PBMCs or a T cell subset sorted from them (not recorded which). The CDR3 protein is CASSYDYGYTF. The CDR3, as DNA: TGTGCCAGCAGTTATGACTATGGCTACACCTTC.